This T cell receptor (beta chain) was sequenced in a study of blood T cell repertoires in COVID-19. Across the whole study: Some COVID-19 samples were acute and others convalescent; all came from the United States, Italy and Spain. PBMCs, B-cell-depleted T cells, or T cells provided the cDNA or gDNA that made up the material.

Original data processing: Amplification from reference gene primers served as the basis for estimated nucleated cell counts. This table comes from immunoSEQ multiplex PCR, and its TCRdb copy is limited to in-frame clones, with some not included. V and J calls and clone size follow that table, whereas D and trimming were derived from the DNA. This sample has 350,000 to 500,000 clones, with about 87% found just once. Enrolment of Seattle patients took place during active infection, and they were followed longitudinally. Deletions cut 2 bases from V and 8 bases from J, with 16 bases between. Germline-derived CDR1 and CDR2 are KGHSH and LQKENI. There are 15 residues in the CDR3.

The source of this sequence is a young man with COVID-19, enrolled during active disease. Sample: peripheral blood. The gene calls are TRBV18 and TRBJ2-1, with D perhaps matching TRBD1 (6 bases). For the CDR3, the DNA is TGTGCCAGCTCACCAGGCGCAGGGGCATGGGATGAGCAGTTCTTC. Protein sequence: CASSPGAGAWDEQFF.